A selection of T cell receptor beta chains follows, all from one sample in a study of T cells in Graves' hyperthyroidism and ophthalmopathy. TCRdb fed the multiplex PCR reads into MiXCR, producing one record per CDR3 protein. The profile shows 650,000 to 850,000 distinct CDR3 sequences, approximately 19% of them singletons. The sample was blood. The receptors were gathered from a woman between 50 and 59 years old with Graves' hyperthyroidism that later progressed to Graves' ophthalmopathy. Each CDR3 is given with its conserved first and last residue. The D gene is left open where the match is weak. Some rows mark clone size as missing; the rest say once, few, many or name a class of expanded clone.

TRBV3-1	TRBJ2-5	many	14	.	CASSQGGARTAQYF	TGTGCCAGCAGCCAAGGGGGTGCAAGAACGGCCCAGTACTTC
TRBV20-1	TRBJ2-1	.	13	.	CSARDVSKNEQFF	TGCAGTGCTAGAGATGTCTCTAAAAATGAGCAGTTCTTC
TRBV6-1	TRBJ1-2	few	15	.	CASRNTALRFYGYTF	TGTGCCAGCAGGAATACCGCCTTACGATTCTATGGCTACACCTTC
TRBV7-9	TRBJ1-1	.	16	TRBD1	CASSHRTGTVGTEAFF	TGTGCCAGCAGCCACCGGACAGGGACTGTGGGCACTGAAGCTTTCTTT
TRBV30	TRBJ2-1	many	13	TRBD2	CAWSGPGGNEQFF	TGTGCCTGGAGCGGCCCGGGGGGCAATGAGCAGTTCTTC
TRBV30	TRBJ1-2	many	15	TRBD1	CAWNRDRGANYGYTF	TGTGCCTGGAACCGGGACAGGGGAGCTAACTATGGCTACACCTTC
TRBV7-3	TRBJ2-1	many	16	.	CASSPSGGRSYNEQFF	TGTGCCAGCAGCCCATCGGGGGGCCGAAGCTACAATGAGCAGTTCTTC
TRBV4-2	TRBJ2-5	.	17	TRBD2	CASSQDILAGGQGTQYF	TGTGCCAGCAGCCAAGATATACTAGCGGGGGGGCAGGGGACCCAGTACTTC
TRBV10-3	TRBJ1-5	.	15	TRBD1	CAISESTGEDQPQHF	TGTGCCATCAGTGAGTCTACAGGGGAAGATCAGCCCCAGCATTTT
TRBV6-1	TRBJ1-2	.	15	TRBD1	CASHVQGASYYGYTF	TGTGCCAGCCATGTTCAGGGGGCGTCGTACTATGGCTACACCTTC
TRBV3-1	TRBJ2-2	many	14	.	CASRRGENTGELFF	TGTGCCAGCCGGCGGGGCGAGAACACCGGGGAGCTGTTTTTT
TRBV27	TRBJ1-2	many	15	TRBD1	CASSPGQGSNYGYTF	TGTGCCAGCAGTCCCGGACAGGGATCGAACTATGGCTACACCTTC
TRBV4-1	TRBJ1-6	.	15	.	CASSQEGTVNSPLHF	TGCGCCAGCAGCCAAGAGGGGACGGTCAATTCACCCCTCCACTTT
TRBV2	TRBJ1-2	.	13	.	CASKQGDNYGYTF	TGTGCCAGCAAGCAAGGCGATAACTATGGCTACACCTTC
TRBV10-3	TRBJ1-1	many	13	TRBD1	CAISPGGTLEAFF	TGTGCCATCAGCCCAGGGGGGACCCTTGAAGCTTTCTTT
TRBV19	TRBJ1-2	few	14	TRBD1	CATTPGQVDYGYTF	TGTGCCACAACCCCGGGACAGGTGGACTATGGCTACACCTTC
TRBV20-1	TRBJ1-5	many	15	TRBD1	CSARGKQGGRQPQHF	TGCAGTGCTAGGGGTAAACAGGGGGGAAGGCAGCCCCAGCATTTT
TRBV30	TRBJ1-1	many	19	TRBD1	CAWSERDRGGFSMNTEAFF	TGTGCCTGGAGTGAGCGAGACAGGGGGGGTTTCAGCATGAACACTGAAGCTTTCTTT
TRBV6-1	TRBJ1-6	few	13	.	CASKRGQNSPLHF	TGTGCCAGCAAGAGGGGTCAGAATTCACCCCTCCACTTT
TRBV6-2/TRBV6-3	TRBJ2-1	.	16	.	CASSYSSPGAYNEQFF	TGTGCCAGCAGTTACTCGTCCCCGGGGGCCTACAATGAGCAGTTCTTC
TRBV29-1	TRBJ2-6	few	11	.	CSVSGANVLTF	TGCAGCGTTAGCGGGGCCAACGTCCTGACTTTC
TRBV6-5	TRBJ1-4	.	16	.	CASSYSGSTAHEKLFF	TGTGCCAGCAGTTACTCCGGGAGCACGGCTCATGAAAAACTGTTTTTT
TRBV4-2	TRBJ1-1	once	19	TRBD1	CASSQDQTDRAYMNTEAFF	TGTGCCAGCAGCCAAGATCAGACGGACAGGGCATATATGAACACTGAAGCTTTCTTT
TRBV7-2	TRBJ2-7	few	14	TRBD1	CASSSLDRKYEQYF	TGTGCCAGCAGCTCCTTGGACAGGAAATACGAGCAGTACTTC
TRBV5-1	TRBJ1-3	many	15	.	CASSLEGGTGNTIYF	TGCGCCAGCAGCTTGGAAGGGGGAACTGGAAACACCATATATTTT
TRBV2	TRBJ2-7	many	15	TRBD2	CASSDTSGGTYEQYF	TGTGCCAGCAGTGACACTAGCGGGGGCACCTACGAGCAGTACTTC
TRBV29-1	TRBJ1-1	.	13	.	CSVQGGGDTEAFF	TGCAGCGTTCAAGGGGGGGGAGACACTGAAGCTTTCTTT
TRBV5-1	TRBJ2-3	many	14	TRBD2	CASSLGTTADTQYF	TGCGCCAGCAGCCTCGGGACTACCGCCGATACGCAGTATTTT
TRBV19	TRBJ2-7	.	16	TRBD2	CASSIASGGRSYEQYF	TGTGCCAGTAGTATAGCTAGCGGGGGCCGTTCCTACGAGCAGTACTTC
TRBV27	TRBJ2-5	few	15	.	CASSRPGARQETQYF	TGTGCCAGCAGTCGTCCGGGGGCTAGGCAAGAGACCCAGTACTTC
TRBV2	TRBJ1-6	many	13	.	CASSAGPNSPLHF	TGTGCCAGCAGTGCAGGGCCTAATTCACCCCTCCACTTT
TRBV6-1	TRBJ1-5	.	15	TRBD1	CASRLGQGQRQPQHF	TGTGCCAGCAGGCTGGGACAGGGACAACGGCAGCCCCAGCATTTT
TRBV7-2	TRBJ2-7	many	13	.	CASSPRRAWEQYF	TGTGCCAGCAGCCCCCGGAGGGCCTGGGAGCAGTACTTC
TRBV11-2	TRBJ2-3	many	18	TRBD2	CASSLDLASGGWTDTQYF	TGTGCCAGCAGCTTAGATCTGGCTAGCGGGGGGTGGACAGATACGCAGTATTTT
TRBV5-6	TRBJ1-6	few	16	TRBD1	CASSWWTGVGNSPLHF	TGTGCCAGCAGCTGGTGGACAGGGGTTGGGAATTCACCCCTCCACTTT
TRBV24-1	TRBJ2-3	few	15	.	CATSDTGTGANTQYF	TGTGCCACCAGTGACACCGGGACGGGGGCAAATACGCAGTATTTT
TRBV10-1	TRBJ2-2	.	16	.	CASSDPGVEDTGELFF	TGCGCCAGCAGTGACCCCGGGGTAGAGGACACCGGGGAGCTGTTTTTT
TRBV7-8	TRBJ2-1	few	13	.	CASSDTGTDEQFF	TGTGCCAGCAGCGACACAGGGACGGATGAGCAGTTCTTC
TRBV4-1	TRBJ2-1	.	15	.	CASSLGQEQRNEQFF	TGCGCCAGCAGCTTGGGGCAGGAGCAGAGGAATGAGCAGTTCTTC
TRBV6-5	TRBJ2-1	.	15	TRBD1	CASSWDRDYNNEQFF	TGTGCCAGCAGTTGGGACAGGGACTACAACAATGAGCAGTTCTTC
TRBV11-3	TRBJ2-3	many	13	.	CASSLAQADTQYF	TGTGCCAGCAGCTTAGCCCAAGCAGATACGCAGTATTTT